This T cell receptor beta chain was obtained from a study of shared clonotypes between healthy human individuals. Study-level results: Researchers found naive subsets generally carried larger estimated richness than memory subsets.

Germline V lookup: CDR1 SGHTA, CDR2 FQGNSA. The CDR3 runs to 15 residues. Trimming cost V 3 bases and J 6 bases; bases outside gene matches: 8. About this clone: Its antigen is not identified.

Cells designated naive CD8 were CD45RO-negative and were positively selected for CCR7, with terminally differentiated effector memory CD45RA+ cells excluded. Profiling relied on immunoSEQ multiplex PCR, and the TCRdb table lists in-frame clones only, not all of them. The data hold about 680,000 clones, with about 92% observed a single time. This chain connects TRBV7-2 to TRBJ2-4, with TRBD2 identical over 7 bases. The sequence was collected from a man under 40 in good health. The material sequenced was naive CD8+ T cells sorted from blood. CDR3 residues: CASSLGGSRRNIQYF. The CDR3 DNA is TGTGCCAGCAGCTTGGGCGGGAGTCGACGAAACATTCAGTACTTC.